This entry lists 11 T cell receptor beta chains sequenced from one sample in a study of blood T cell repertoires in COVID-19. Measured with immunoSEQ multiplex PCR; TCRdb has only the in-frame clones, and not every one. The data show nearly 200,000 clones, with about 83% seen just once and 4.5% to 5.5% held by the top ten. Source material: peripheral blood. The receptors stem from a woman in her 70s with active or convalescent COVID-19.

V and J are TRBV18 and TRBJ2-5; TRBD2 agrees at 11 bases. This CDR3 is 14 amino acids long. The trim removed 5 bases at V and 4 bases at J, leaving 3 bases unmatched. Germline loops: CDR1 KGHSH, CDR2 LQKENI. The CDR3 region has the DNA TGTGCCAGCTCATATGGACTAGCGGGAGAGACCCAGTACTTC. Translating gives CASSYGLAGETQYF.

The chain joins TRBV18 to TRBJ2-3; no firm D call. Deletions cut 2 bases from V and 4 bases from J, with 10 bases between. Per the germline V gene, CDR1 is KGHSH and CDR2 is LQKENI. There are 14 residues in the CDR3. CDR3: CASSPTQQSDTQYF. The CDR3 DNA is TGTGCCAGCTCACCAACGCAACAGTCAGATACGCAGTATTTT.

The CDR3 sequence is CATSRGLGGGRAGAYNEQFF. The CDR3 DNA follows: TGTGCCACCAGCAGAGGTTTGGGAGGAGGGAGAGCGGGTGCCTACAATGAGCAGTTCTTC. The chain employs TRBV15 and TRBJ2-1, with D maybe TRBD2 (6 bases). Between the trimmed V and J ends, which lost 1 base and 2 bases, there was a span of 24 bases. In germline, CDR1 is LNHNV, CDR2 YYDKDF (reference sequence). This CDR3 is built from 20 residues.

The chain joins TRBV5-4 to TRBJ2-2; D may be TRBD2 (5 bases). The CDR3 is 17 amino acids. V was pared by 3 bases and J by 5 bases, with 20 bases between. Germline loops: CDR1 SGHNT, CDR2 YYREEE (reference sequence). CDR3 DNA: TGTGCCAGCAGCTCCGCGGGCCGGCGGAAAGTGACCGGGGAGCTGTTTTTT. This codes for CASSSAGRRKVTGELFF.

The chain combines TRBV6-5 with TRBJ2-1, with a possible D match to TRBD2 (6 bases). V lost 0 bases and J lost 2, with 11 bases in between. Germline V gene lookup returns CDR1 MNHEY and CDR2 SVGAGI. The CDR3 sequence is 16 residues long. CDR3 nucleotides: TGTGCCAGCAGTTACTCGGGGGGACTTCCCTACAATGAGCAGTTCTTC. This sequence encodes CASSYSGGLPYNEQFF.

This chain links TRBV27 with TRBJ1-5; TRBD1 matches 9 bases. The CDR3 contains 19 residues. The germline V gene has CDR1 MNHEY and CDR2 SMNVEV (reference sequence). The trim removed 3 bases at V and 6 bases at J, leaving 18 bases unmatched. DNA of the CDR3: TGTGCCAGCAGTTTTGTCCGGGACAGGGACTTTTTCCGGGGTCAGCCCCAGCATTTT. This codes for CASSFVRDRDFFRGQPQHF.

The DNA of the CDR3 is TGTGCCAGCAGCCCAACGACAGGGGGGTATGAGCAGTTCTTC. This encodes CASSPTTGGYEQFF. The chain couples TRBV9 to TRBJ2-1, with TRBD1 matching 9 bases. Trimming cost V 4 bases and J 8 bases; bases outside gene matches: 7. Germline V lookup: CDR1 SGDLS, CDR2 YYNGEE. The CDR3 spans 14 residues.

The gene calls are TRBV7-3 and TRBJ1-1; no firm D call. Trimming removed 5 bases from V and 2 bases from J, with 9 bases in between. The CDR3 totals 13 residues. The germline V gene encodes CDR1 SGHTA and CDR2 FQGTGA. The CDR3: CASSQEANTEAFF. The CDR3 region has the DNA TGTGCCAGCAGCCAAGAGGCCAACACTGAAGCTTTCTTT.

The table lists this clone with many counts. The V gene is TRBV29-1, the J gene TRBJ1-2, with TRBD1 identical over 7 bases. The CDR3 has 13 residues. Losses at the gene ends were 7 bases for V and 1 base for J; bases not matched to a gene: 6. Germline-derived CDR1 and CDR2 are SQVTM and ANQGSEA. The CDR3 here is CSGGDSVNYGYTF. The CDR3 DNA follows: TGCAGCGGTGGGGACAGCGTTAACTATGGCTACACCTTC.

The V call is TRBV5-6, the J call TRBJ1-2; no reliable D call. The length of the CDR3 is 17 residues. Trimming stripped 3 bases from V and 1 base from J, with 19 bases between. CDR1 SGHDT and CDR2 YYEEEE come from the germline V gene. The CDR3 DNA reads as TGTGCCAGCAGCTCCCGGGGAGGGAGGGCGGATAACTATGGCTACACCTTC. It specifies CASSSRGGRADNYGYTF.

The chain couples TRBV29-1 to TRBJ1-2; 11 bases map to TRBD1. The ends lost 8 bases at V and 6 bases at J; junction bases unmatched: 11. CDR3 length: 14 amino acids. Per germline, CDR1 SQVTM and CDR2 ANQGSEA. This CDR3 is CSCGQGARGDGYTF. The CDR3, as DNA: TGCAGCTGCGGACAGGGGGCTCGCGGTGATGGCTACACCTTC. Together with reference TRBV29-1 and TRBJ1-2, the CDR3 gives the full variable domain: SAVISQKPSRDICQRGTSLTIQCQVDSQVTMMFWYRQQPGQSLTLIATANQGSEATYESGFVIDKFPISRPNLTFSTLTVSNMSPEDSSIYLCSCGQGARGDGYTFGSGTRLTVV.